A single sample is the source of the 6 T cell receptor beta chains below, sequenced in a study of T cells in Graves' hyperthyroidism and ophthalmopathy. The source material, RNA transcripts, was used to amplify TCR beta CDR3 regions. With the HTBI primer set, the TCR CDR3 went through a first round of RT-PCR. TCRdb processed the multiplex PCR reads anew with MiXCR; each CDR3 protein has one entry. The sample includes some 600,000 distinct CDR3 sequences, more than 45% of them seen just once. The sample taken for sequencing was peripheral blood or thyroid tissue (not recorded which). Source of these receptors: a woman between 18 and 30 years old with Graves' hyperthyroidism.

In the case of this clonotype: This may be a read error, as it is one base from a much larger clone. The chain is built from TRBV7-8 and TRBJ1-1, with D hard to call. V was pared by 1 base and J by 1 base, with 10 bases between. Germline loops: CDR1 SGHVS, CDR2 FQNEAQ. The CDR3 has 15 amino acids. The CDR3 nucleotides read TGTGCCAGCAGCTTAGACTGGAGGACGAACACTGAAGCTTTCTTT. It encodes CASSLDWRTNTEAFF. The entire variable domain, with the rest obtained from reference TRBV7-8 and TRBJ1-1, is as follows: GAGVSQSPRYKVAKRGQDVALRCDPISGHVSLFWYQQALGQGPEFLTYFQNEAQLDKSGLPSDRFFAERPEGSVSTLKIQRTQQEDSAVYLCASSLDWRTNTEAFFGQGTRLTVV.

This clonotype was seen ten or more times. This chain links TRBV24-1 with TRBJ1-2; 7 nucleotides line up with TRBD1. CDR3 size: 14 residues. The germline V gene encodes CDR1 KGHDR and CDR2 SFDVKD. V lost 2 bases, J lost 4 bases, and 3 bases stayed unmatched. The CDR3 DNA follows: TGTGCCACCAGTGATTCAGGACAGGCCTATGGCTACACCTTC. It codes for CATSDSGQAYGYTF.

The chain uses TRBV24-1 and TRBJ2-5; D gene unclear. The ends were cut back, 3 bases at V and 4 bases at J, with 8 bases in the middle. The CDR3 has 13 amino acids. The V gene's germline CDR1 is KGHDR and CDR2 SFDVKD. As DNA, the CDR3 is TGTGCCACCAGTGATGGAACGGCAGAGACCCAGTACTTC. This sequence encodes CATSDGTAETQYF.

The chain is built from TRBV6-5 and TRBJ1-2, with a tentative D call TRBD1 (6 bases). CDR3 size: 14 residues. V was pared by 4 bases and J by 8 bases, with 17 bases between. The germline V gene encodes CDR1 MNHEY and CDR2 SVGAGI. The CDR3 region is CASSSRSGAGGYTF. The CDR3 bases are TGTGCCAGCAGTTCCCGGTCGGGGGCTGGGGGCTACACCTTC.

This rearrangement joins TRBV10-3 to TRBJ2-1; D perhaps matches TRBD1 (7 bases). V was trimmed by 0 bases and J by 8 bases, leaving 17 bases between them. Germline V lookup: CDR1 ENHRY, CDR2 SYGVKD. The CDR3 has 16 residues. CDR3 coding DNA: TGTGCCATCAGTGAGTCTAGCGGCAGGGGGATGGATGAGCAGTTCTTC. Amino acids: CAISESSGRGMDEQFF.

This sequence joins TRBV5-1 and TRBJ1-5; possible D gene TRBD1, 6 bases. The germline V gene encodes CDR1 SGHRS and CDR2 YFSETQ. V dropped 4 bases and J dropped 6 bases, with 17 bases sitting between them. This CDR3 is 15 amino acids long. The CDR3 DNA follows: TGCGCCAGCAGCGCGGGCGGGGGCGACGGTCAGCCCCAGCATTTT. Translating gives CASSAGGGDGQPQHF.